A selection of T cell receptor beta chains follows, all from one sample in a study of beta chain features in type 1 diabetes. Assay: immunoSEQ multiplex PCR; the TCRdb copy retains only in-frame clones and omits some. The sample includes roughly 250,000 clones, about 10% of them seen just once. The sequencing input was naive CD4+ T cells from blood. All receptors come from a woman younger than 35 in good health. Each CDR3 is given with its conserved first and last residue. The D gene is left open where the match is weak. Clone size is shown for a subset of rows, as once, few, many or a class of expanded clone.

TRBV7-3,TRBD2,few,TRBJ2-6,CASSLTGGTANVLTF,TGTGCCAGCAGCTTAACGGGGGGGACGGCCAACGTCCTGACTTTC
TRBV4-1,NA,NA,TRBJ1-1,CASSQVDPRAEAFF,TGCGCCAGCAGCCAAGTGGACCCGAGGGCTGAAGCTTTCTTT
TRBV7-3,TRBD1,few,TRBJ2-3,CASSAQGATDTQYF,TGTGCCAGCAGCGCACAGGGGGCCACAGATACGCAGTATTTT
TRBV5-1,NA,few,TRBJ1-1,CASSPSTDHLNTEAFF,TGCGCCAGCAGCCCTTCGACAGATCACCTGAACACTGAAGCTTTCTTT
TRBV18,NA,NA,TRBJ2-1,CASSSEDNEQFF,TGTGCCAGCTCATCAGAGGACAATGAGCAGTTCTTC
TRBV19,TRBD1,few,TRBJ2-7,CASSLTGAYEQYF,TGTGCCAGTAGTCTGACAGGGGCCTACGAGCAGTACTTC
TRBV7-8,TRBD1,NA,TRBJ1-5,CASSLFRTGGQPQHF,TGTGCCAGCAGCTTATTTCGGACAGGAGGGCAGCCCCAGCATTTT
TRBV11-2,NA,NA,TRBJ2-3,CASSLEGGQGTDTQYF,TGTGCCAGCAGCTTAGAAGGAGGGCAGGGAACAGATACGCAGTATTTT
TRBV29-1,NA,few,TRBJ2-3,CSAEVIGADTQYF,TGCAGCGCTGAGGTAATTGGAGCAGATACGCAGTATTTT
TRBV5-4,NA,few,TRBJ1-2,CASSSTGGYGYTF,TGTGCCAGCAGCTCAACTGGTGGCTATGGCTACACCTTC
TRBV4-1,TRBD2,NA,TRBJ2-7,CASSQPTSGNYEQYF,TGCGCCAGCAGCCAGCCGACTAGCGGCAACTACGAGCAGTACTTC
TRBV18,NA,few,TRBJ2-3,CASSPPRGGYTQYF,TGTGCCAGCTCACCACCGAGGGGGGGCTATACGCAGTATTTT
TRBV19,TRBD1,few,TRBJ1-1,CASSIDRTGGQAFF,TGTGCCAGTAGTATAGATCGGACAGGGGGACAAGCTTTCTTT
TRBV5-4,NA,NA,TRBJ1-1,CASSGGGSFTEAFF,TGTGCCAGCAGCGGAGGTGGGTCTTTCACTGAAGCTTTCTTT
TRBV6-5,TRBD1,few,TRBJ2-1,CASKSTGQGASEQFF,TGTGCCAGCAAGAGTACGGGACAGGGGGCAAGTGAGCAGTTCTTC
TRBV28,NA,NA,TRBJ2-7,CASSPPGLPSYEQYF,TGTGCCAGCAGTCCCCCCGGTCTACCCTCCTACGAGCAGTACTTC
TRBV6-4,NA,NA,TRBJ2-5,CASSPGPFETQYF,TGTGCCAGCAGTCCAGGGCCATTCGAGACCCAGTACTTC
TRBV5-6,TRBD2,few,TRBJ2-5,CASSFGLAGASTQETQYF,TGTGCCAGCAGCTTCGGCCTAGCGGGAGCTTCCACCCAAGAGACCCAGTACTTC
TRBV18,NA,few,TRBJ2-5,CASSPMQGRKETQYF,TGTGCCAGCTCACCTATGCAGGGGCGAAAGGAGACCCAGTACTTC
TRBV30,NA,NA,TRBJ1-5,CAWRAAGKSNQPQHF,TGTGCCTGGAGGGCCGCGGGCAAGTCGAATCAGCCCCAGCATTTT
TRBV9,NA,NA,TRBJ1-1,CASSGDLGTEAFF,TGTGCCAGCAGCGGGGACTTGGGCACTGAAGCTTTCTTT
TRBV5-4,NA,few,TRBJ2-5,CASSSGESQETQYF,TGTGCCAGCAGCTCGGGGGAATCACAGGAGACCCAGTACTTC
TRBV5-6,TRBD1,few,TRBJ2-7,CASSKIGDRGVPDF,TGTGCCAGCAGCAAGATTGGGGACAGGGGGGTTCCGGACTTC
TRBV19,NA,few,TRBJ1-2,CASSNFIPNYGYTF,TGTGCCAGTAGCAACTTTATCCCTAACTATGGCTACACCTTC
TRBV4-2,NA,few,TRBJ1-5,CASSQDGVGQPQHF,TGTGCCAGCAGCCAAGACGGGGTAGGACAGCCCCAGCATTTT
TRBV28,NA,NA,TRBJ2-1,CASSLKTAGLNSYNEQFF,TGTGCCAGCAGTCTCAAGACCGCCGGGTTAAACTCCTACAATGAGCAGTTCTTC
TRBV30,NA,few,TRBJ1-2,CAWISGGGGYTF,TGTGCCTGGATCTCCGGAGGTGGTGGCTACACCTTC
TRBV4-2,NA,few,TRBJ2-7,CASSQDQGRGRNEQYF,TGTGCCAGCAGCCAAGATCAGGGCAGGGGGAGGAACGAGCAGTACTTC
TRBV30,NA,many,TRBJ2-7,CAWNRQITYEQYF,TGTGCCTGGAACCGACAGATTACCTACGAGCAGTACTTC
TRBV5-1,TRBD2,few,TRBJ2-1,CASSTSTSGSSYNEQFF,TGCGCCAGCAGCACTTCTACTAGCGGGTCCTCCTACAATGAGCAGTTCTTC
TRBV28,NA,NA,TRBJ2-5,CASSLPGHGKETQYF,TGTGCCAGCAGCCTACCGGGACACGGAAAAGAGACCCAGTACTTC
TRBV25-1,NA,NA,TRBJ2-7,CASSADIPPYEQYF,TGTGCCAGCAGTGCCGACATCCCCCCCTACGAGCAGTACTTC
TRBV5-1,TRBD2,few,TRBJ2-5,CASSLSSGQETQYF,TGCGCCAGCAGCTTGTCTAGCGGGCAAGAGACCCAGTACTTC
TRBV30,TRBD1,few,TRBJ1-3,CALSGTGHSGNTIYF,TGTGCCTTAAGCGGGACAGGTCACTCTGGAAACACCATATATTTT
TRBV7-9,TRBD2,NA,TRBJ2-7,CASTLAGGGEQYF,TGTGCCAGCACCCTAGCGGGAGGTGGCGAGCAGTACTTC
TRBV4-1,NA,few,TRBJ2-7,CASSQDRSSGDYEQYF,TGCGCCAGCAGCCAAGATCGGAGTAGCGGTGACTACGAGCAGTACTTC
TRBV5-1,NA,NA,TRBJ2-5,CASSLQDFQETQYF,TGCGCCAGCAGCTTGCAGGACTTCCAAGAGACCCAGTACTTC
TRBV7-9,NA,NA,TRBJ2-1,CASSLGTATPSYNEQFF,TGTGCCAGCAGCTTAGGTACCGCTACGCCCTCCTACAATGAGCAGTTCTTC
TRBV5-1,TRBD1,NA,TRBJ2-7,CASSTTGAYEQYF,TGCGCCAGCAGCACGACAGGGGCCTACGAGCAGTACTTC
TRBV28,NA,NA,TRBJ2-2,CASSLALGELFF,TGTGCCAGCAGTTTAGCGCTAGGAGAGCTGTTTTTT
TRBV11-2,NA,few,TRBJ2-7,CASSTDSQSHYEQYF,TGTGCCAGCAGTACCGACAGCCAAAGTCATTACGAGCAGTACTTC
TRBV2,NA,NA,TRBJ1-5,CASNRDNQPQHF,TGTGCCAGTAACAGGGACAATCAGCCCCAGCATTTT
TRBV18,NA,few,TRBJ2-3,CASSRGPRPTSTDTQYF,TGTGCCAGCTCACGCGGGCCAAGACCCACGAGCACAGATACGCAGTATTTT
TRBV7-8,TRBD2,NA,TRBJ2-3,CASSPQRTSIPDTQYF,TGTGCCAGCAGCCCGCAAAGGACTAGCATCCCAGATACGCAGTATTTT
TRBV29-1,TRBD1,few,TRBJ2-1,CSHRRQGATYNEQFF,TGCAGCCACCGACGACAGGGGGCTACCTACAATGAGCAGTTCTTC
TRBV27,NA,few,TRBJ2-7,CASSLFLGVVYEQYF,TGTGCCAGCAGTTTATTCCTAGGGGTAGTCTACGAGCAGTACTTC
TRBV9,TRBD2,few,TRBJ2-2,CASSVGGSATGELFF,TGTGCCAGCAGCGTAGGCGGGAGCGCCACCGGGGAGCTGTTTTTT
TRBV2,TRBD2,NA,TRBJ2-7,CASRTSSGEQYF,TGTGCCAGCAGGACTAGCTCGGGTGAGCAGTACTTC
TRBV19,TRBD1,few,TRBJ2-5,CASRLRDREEETQYF,TGTGCCAGTAGGCTCCGGGACAGGGAGGAGGAGACCCAGTACTTC
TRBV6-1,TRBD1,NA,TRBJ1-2,CASSEAGNRGDGYTF,TGTGCCAGCAGTGAAGCAGGGAACAGGGGCGATGGCTACACCTTC
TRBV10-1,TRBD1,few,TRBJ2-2,CASSWQGASGELFF,TGCGCCAGCAGTTGGCAGGGGGCGTCCGGGGAGCTGTTTTTT
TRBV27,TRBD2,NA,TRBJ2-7,CASSLLQREHEQYF,TGTGCCAGCAGTTTGCTCCAGCGGGAGCACGAGCAGTACTTC
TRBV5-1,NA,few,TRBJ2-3,CASRNSGGTDTQYF,TGCGCCAGCAGGAATAGCGGCGGTACAGATACGCAGTATTTT
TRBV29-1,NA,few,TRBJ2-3,CSAFLGSTDTQYF,TGCAGCGCGTTCCTGGGCAGCACAGATACGCAGTATTTT
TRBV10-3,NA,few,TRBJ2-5,CAISGGQDATQYF,TGTGCCATCAGTGGGGGCCAGGATGCGACCCAGTACTTC
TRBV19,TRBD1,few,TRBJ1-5,CASSPSTGRRRNQPQHF,TGTGCCAGTAGTCCATCGACAGGGAGGCGGCGCAATCAGCCCCAGCATTTT